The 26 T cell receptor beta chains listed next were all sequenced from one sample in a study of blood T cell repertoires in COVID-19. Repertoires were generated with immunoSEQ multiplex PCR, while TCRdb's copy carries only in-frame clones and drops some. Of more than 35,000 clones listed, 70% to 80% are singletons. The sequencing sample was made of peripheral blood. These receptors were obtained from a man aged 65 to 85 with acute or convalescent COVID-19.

The CDR3 DNA is TGTGCCAGCAGTGAGGTCGGGGTCGAGCAGTACTTC. It specifies CASSEVGVEQYF. V is TRBV6-1 and J is TRBJ2-7, with TRBD2 as a possible D gene (5 bases). V was trimmed by 3 bases and J by 6 bases, leaving 9 bases between them. The CDR3 consists of 12 residues. The germline V gene encodes CDR1 MNHNS and CDR2 SASEGT.

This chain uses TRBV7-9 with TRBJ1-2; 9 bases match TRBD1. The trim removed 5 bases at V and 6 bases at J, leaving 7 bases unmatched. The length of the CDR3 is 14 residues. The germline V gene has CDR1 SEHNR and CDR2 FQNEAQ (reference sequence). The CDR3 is CASSTPQGAHGYTF. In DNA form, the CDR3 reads TGTGCCAGCAGCACTCCACAGGGGGCGCATGGCTACACCTTC. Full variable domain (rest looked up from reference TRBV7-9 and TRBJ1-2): DTGVSQNPRHKITKRGQNVTFRCDPISEHNRLYWYRQTLGQGPEFLTYFQNEAQLEKSRLLSDRFSAERPKGSFSTLEIQRTEQGDSAMYLCASSTPQGAHGYTFGSGTRLTVV.

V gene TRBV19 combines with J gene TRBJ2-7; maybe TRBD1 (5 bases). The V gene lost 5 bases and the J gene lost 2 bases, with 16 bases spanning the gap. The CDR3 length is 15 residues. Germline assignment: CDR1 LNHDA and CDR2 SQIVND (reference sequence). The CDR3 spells CASSVWAGSTYEQYF. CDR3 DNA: TGTGCCAGTAGTGTTTGGGCAGGGTCCACCTACGAGCAGTACTTC. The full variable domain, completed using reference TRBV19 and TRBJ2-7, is DGGITQSPKYLFRKEGQNVTLSCEQNLNHDAMYWYRQDPGQGLRLIYYSQIVNDFQKGDIAEGYSVSREKKESFPLTVTSAQKNPTAFYLCASSVWAGSTYEQYFGPGTRLTVT.

As DNA, the CDR3 is TGTGCTAGTGGTTTGGATAGGGGTCAGCCCCAGCATTTT. It encodes CASGLDRGQPQHF. The V gene is TRBV12-5, the J gene TRBJ1-5, with D possibly being TRBD1 (5 bases). This CDR3 comprises 13 residues. The V and J ends lost 1 base and 6 bases respectively, with 7 bases between them. Germline V lookup: CDR1 LGHNT, CDR2 FRNRAP.

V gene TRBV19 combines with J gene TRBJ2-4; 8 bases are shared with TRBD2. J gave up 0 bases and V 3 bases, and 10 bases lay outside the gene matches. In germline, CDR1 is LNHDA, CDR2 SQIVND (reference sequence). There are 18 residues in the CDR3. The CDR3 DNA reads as TGTGCCAGTAGTATGGGCGGGAGGCCTGTCGTAGCCAAAAACATTCAGTACTTC. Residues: CASSMGGRPVVAKNIQYF.

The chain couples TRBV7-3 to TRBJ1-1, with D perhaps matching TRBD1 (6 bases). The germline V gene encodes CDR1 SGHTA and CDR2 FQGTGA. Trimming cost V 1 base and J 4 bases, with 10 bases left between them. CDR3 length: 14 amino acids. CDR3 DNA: TGTGCCAGCAGCTTAAACAGGGTGGGCACTGAAGCTTTCTTT. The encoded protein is CASSLNRVGTEAFF.

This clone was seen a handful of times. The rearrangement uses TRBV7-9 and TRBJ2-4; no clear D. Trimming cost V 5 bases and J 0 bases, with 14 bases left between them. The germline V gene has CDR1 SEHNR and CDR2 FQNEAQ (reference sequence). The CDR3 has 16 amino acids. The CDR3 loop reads CASSPILELAKNIQYF. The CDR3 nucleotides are TGTGCCAGCAGCCCCATTTTGGAGTTAGCCAAAAACATTCAGTACTTC.

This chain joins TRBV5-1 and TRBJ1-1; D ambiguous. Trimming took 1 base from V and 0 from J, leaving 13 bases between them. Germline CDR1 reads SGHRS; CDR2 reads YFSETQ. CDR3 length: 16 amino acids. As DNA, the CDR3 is TGCGCCAGCAGCTTGACTGGGCAAGGCATGAACACTGAAGCTTTCTTT. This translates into CASSLTGQGMNTEAFF.

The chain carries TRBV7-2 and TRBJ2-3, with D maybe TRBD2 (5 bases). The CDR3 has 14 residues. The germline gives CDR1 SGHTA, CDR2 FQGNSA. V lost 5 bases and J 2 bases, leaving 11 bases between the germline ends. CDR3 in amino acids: CASSPGGSTDTQYF. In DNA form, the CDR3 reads TGTGCCAGCAGCCCTGGCGGGTCCACAGATACGCAGTATTTT.

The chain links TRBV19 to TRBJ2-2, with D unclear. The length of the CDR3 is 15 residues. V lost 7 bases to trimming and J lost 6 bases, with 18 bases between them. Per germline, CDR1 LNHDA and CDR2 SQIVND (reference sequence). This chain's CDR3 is CASIGRGLYSGELFF. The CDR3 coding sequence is TGTGCCAGTATCGGCCGCGGTCTTTACTCCGGGGAGCTGTTTTTT. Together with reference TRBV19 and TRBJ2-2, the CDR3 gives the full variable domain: DGGITQSPKYLFRKEGQNVTLSCEQNLNHDAMYWYRQDPGQGLRLIYYSQIVNDFQKGDIAEGYSVSREKKESFPLTVTSAQKNPTAFYLCASIGRGLYSGELFFGEGSRLTVL.

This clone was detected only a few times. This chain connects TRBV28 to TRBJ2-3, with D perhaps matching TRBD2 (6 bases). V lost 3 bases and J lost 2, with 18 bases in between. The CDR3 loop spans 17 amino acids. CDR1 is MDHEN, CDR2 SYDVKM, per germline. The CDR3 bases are TGTGCCAGCAGTTTGGGGCTTAGCGGAGCCCCCACAGATACGCAGTATTTT. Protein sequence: CASSLGLSGAPTDTQYF.

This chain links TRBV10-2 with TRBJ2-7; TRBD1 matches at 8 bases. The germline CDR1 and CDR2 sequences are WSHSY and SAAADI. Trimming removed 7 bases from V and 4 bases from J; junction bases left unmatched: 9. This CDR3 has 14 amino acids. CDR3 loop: CASTGQGPGYEQYF. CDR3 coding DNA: TGCGCCAGCACTGGACAGGGCCCGGGGTACGAGCAGTACTTC.

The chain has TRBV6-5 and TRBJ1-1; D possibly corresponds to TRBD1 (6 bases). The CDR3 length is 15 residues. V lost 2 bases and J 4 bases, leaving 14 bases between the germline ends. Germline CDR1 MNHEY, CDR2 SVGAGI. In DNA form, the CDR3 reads TGTGCCAGCAGTTACATGGGGGCGCCGAGCACTGAAGCTTTCTTT. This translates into CASSYMGAPSTEAFF.

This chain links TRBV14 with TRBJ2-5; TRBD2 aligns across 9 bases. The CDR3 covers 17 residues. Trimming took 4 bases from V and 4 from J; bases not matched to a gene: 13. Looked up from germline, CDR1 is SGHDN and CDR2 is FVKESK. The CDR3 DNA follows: TGTGCCAGCAGCCGCATCGCGGGAGGGAACGAGTTAGAGACCCAGTACTTC. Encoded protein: CASSRIAGGNELETQYF.

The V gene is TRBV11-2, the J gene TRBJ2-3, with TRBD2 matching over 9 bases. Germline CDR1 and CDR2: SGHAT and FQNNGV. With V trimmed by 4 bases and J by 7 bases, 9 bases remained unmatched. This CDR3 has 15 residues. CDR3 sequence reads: CASSSLAGISNTQYF. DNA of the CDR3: TGTGCCAGCAGCTCCCTAGCGGGAATATCGAATACGCAGTATTTT.

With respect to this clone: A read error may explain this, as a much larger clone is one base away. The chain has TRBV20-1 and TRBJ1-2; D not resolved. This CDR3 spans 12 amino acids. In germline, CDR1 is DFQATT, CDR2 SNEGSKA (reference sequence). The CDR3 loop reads CSASQAPYGHTF. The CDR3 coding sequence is TGCAGTGCTAGTCAGGCTCCCTATGGCCACACCTTC.

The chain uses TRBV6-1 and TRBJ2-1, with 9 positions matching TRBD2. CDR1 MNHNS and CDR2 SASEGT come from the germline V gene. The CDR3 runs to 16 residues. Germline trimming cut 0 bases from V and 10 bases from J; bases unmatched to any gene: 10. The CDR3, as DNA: TGTGCCAGCAGTGAAGCGCTCTCTAGCGGGACGGGGGAGCAGTTCTTC. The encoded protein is CASSEALSSGTGEQFF.

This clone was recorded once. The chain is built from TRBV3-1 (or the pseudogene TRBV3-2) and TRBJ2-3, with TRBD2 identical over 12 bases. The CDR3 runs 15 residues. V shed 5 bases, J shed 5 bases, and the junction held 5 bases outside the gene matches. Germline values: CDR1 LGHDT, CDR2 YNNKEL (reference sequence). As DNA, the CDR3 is TGTGCCAGCAGCAGGACTAGCGGGATTCAAGATACGCAGTATTTT. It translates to CASSRTSGIQDTQYF.

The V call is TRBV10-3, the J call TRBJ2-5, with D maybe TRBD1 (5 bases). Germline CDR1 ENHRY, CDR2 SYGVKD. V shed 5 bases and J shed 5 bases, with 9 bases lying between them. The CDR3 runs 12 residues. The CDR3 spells CAISQGDETQYF. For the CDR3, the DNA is TGTGCCATCAGTCAGGGTGACGAGACCCAGTACTTC.

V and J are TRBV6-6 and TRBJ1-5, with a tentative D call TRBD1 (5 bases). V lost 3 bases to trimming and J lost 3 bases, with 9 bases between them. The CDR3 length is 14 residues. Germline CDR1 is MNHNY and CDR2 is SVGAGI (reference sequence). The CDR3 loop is CASSYTTVNQPQHF. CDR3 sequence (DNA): TGTGCCAGCAGTTATACGACAGTCAATCAGCCCCAGCATTTT.

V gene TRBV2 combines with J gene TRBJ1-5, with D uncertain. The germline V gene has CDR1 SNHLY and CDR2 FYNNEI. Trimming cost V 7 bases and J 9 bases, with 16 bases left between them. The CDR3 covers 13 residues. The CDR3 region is CASIATERGPQHF. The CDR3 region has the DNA TGTGCCAGCATCGCGACGGAGAGAGGGCCCCAGCATTTT.

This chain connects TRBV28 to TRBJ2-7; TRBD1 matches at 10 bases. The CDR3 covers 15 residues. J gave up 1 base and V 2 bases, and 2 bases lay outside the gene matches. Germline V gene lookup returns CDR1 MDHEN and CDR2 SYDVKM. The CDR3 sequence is CASSLPGQGSYEQYF. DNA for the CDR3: TGTGCCAGCAGTTTACCGGGACAGGGGTCCTACGAGCAGTACTTC.

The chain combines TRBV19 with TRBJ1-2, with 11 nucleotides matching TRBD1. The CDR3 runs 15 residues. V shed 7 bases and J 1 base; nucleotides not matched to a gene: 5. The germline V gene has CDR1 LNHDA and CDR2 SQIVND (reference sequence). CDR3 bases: TGTGCCAGTAACCCGGGACAGGGGGGTAACTATGGCTACACCTTC. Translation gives CASNPGQGGNYGYTF.

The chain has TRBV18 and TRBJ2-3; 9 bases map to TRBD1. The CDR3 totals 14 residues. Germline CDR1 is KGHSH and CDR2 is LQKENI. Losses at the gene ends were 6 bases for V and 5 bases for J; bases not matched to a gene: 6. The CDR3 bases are TGTGCCAGCTCCCGGGACAGGGTAGGAGATACGCAGTATTTT. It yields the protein CASSRDRVGDTQYF.

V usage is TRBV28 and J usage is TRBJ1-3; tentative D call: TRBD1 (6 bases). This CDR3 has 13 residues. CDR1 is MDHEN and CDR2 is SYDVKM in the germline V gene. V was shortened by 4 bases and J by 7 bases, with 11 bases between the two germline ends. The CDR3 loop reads CASSYRDRNTIYF. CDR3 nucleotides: TGTGCCAGCAGTTACAGGGATCGCAACACCATATATTTT.

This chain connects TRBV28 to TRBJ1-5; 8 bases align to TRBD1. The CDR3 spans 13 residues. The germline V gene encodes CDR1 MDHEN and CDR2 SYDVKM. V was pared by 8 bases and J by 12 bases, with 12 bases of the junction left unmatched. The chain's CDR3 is CASQAGGERYQHF. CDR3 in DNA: TGTGCCAGCCAGGCAGGGGGCGAAAGGTACCAGCATTTT.